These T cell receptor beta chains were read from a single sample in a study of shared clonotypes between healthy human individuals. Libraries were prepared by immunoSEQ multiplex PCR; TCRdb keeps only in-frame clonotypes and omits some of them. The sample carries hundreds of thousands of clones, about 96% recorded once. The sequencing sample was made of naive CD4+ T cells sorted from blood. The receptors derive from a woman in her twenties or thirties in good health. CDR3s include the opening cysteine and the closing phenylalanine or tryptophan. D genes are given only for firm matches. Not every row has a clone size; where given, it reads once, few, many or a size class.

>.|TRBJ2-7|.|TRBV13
TGTGCCAGCAGCTTCGGGGGATGGGGCTACGAGCAGTACTTC
CASSFGGWGYEQYF
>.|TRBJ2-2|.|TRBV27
TGTGCCAGCAGTTCCGGGACGTGGGTGAATCGGGCCGGGGAGCTGTTTTTT
CASSSGTWVNRAGELFF
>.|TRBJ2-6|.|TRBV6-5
TGTGCCAGCAGTTTACTCTCTGGGGCCAACGTCCTGACTTTC
CASSLLSGANVLTF
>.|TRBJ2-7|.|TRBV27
TGTGCCAGCAGAAGGACTGGGGCCTACGAGCAGTACTTC
CASRRTGAYEQYF
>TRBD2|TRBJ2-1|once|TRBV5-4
TGTGCCAGCAGTCTGCTGATCAGCGGGAGGGAGGGTGAGCAGTTCTTC
CASSLLISGREGEQFF
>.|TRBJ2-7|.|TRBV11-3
TGTGCCAGCAGCGATACAGATTCGGACGAGCAGTACTTC
CASSDTDSDEQYF
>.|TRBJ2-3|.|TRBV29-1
TGCAGCGTTGAAGATCCGGTGGATACGCAGTATTTT
CSVEDPVDTQYF
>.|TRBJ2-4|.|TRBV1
TGCACCAGCAGCCACTTTCTAGTGGGGGCAAACATTCAGTACTTC
CTSSHFLVGANIQYF
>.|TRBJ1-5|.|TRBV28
TGTGCCAGCAATCCCGGGGGGGCAGCTCAGCCCCAGCATTTT
CASNPGGAAQPQHF
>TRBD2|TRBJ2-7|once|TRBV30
TGTGCCTGGAGTGTACGGGGGAGGGGCTCCTACGAGCAGTACTTC
CAWSVRGRGSYEQYF
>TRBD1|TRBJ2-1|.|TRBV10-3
TGTGCCATCAGCGACCCACTAAGACAGGGTAACTACAATGAGCAGTTCTTC
CAISDPLRQGNYNEQFF
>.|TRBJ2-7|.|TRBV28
TGTGCCAGCAGTACGACGACAGGAAACTACGAGCAGTACTTC
CASSTTTGNYEQYF
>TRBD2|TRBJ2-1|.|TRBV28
TGTGCCAGCAGGGGGGGACTAGGACAAAACAATGAGCAGTTCTTC
CASRGGLGQNNEQFF
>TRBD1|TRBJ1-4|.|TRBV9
TGTGCCAGCAGCGCACAGGGGGCCGGTGAAAAACTGTTTTTT
CASSAQGAGEKLFF
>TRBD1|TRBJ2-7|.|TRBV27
TGTGCCAGCAATACCCACCTGGGGACAGGGGCGTCCTACGAGCAGTACTTC
CASNTHLGTGASYEQYF
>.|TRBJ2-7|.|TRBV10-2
TGCGCCAGCAGTGAGAATAGGGGAGGCGAGCAGTACTTC
CASSENRGGEQYF
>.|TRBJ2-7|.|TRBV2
TGTGCCAGCAGTTGGGGTTCCCTTTCCGAGCAGTACTTC
CASSWGSLSEQYF
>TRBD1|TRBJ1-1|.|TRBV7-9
TGTGCCAGCAGCCGGGCTGACAGGGGAGCTTTCTTT
CASSRADRGAFF
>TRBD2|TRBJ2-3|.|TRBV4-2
TGTGCCAGCAGCCAAGAGACTAGCGGGCCCGTGGATACGCAGTATTTT
CASSQETSGPVDTQYF
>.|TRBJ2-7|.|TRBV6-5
TGTGCCAGCAGTTACTCGCAGGGGTCCGAGCAGTACTTC
CASSYSQGSEQYF
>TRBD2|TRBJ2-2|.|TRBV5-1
TGCGCCAGCAGCTTGGCCCTAGCGGAGAACACCGGGGAGCTGTTTTTT
CASSLALAENTGELFF
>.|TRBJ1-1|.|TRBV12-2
TGTGCAAGTCGCTTAGGGTTGGCACTCACTGAAGCTTTCTTT
CASRLGLALTEAFF
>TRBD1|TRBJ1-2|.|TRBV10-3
TGTGCCATCAGTGAGTCGGATACTTGGACAGGCGACTATGGCTACACCTTC
CAISESDTWTGDYGYTF
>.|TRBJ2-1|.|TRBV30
TGTGCGTTCGGGACGGGATACAATGAGCAGTTCTTC
CAFGTGYNEQFF
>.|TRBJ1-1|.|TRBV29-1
TGCAGCGTTGTTCGGCAGTCAGGGAGGGGCACTGAAGCTTTCTTT
CSVVRQSGRGTEAFF